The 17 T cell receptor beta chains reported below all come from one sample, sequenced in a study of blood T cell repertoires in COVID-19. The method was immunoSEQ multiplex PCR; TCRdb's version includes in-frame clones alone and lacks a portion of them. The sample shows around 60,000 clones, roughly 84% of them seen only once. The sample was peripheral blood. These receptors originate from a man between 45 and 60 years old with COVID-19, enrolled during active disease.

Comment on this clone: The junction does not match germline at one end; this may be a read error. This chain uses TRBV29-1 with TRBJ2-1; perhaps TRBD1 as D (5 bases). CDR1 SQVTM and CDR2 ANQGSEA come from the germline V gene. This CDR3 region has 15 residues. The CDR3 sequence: CSVAMPRGSHNEQFF. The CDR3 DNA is TGCAGCGTTGCCATGCCAAGGGGCTCCCACAATGAGCAGTTCTTC.

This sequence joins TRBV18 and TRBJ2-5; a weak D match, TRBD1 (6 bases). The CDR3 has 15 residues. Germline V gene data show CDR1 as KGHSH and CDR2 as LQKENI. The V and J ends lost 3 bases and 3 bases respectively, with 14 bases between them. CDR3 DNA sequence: TGTGCCAGCTCACCCCCCGAAGGGGGTAAAGAGACCCAGTACTTC. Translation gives CASSPPEGGKETQYF. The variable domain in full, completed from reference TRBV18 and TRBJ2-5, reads NAGVMQNPRHLVRRRGQEARLRCSPMKGHSHVYWYRQLPEEGLKFMVYLQKENIIDESGMPKERFSAEFPKEGPSILRIQQVVRGDSAAYFCASSPPEGGKETQYFGPGTRLLVL.

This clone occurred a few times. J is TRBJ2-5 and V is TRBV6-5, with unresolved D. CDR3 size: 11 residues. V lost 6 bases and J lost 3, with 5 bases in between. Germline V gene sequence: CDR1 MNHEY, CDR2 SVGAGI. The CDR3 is CASRREETQYF. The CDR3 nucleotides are TGTGCCAGCAGACGAGAAGAGACCCAGTACTTC.

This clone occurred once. This CDR3 reads CASSLGAGGPGTDTQYF. The DNA of the CDR3 is TGTGCCAGCAGCTTAGGAGCGGGAGGGCCGGGAACAGATACGCAGTATTTT. The chain is built from TRBV7-9 and TRBJ2-3; 10 nucleotides agree with TRBD2. Per germline, CDR1 SEHNR and CDR2 FQNEAQ (reference sequence). Trimming cost V 1 base and J 3 bases; bases outside gene matches: 7. This CDR3 spans 17 amino acids.

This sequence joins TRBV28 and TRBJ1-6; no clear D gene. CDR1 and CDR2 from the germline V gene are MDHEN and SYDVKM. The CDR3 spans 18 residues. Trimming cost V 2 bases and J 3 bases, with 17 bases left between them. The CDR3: CASSLEEVGAFYNSPLHF. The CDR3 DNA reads TGTGCCAGCAGTTTAGAGGAGGTCGGTGCGTTCTATAATTCACCCCTCCACTTT.

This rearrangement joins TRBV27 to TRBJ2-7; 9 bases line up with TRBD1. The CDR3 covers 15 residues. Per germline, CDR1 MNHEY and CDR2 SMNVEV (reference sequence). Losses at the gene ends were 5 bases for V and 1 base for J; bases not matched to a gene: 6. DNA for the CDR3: TGTGCCAGCAGTGGGGGACAGGGTAAATCCTACGAGCAGTACTTC. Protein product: CASSGGQGKSYEQYF.

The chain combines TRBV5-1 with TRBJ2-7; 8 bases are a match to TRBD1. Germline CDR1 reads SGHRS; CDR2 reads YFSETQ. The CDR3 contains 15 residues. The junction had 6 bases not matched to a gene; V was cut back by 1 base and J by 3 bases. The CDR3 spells CASSLTGTGLYEQYF. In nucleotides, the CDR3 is TGCGCCAGCAGCTTGACCGGGACAGGCCTCTACGAGCAGTACTTC. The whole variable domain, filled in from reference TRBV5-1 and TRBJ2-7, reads KAGVTQTPRYLIKTRGQQVTLSCSPISGHRSVSWYQQTPGQGLQFLFEYFSETQRNKGNFPGRFSGRQFSNSRSEMNVSTLELGDSALYLCASSLTGTGLYEQYFGPGTRLTVT.

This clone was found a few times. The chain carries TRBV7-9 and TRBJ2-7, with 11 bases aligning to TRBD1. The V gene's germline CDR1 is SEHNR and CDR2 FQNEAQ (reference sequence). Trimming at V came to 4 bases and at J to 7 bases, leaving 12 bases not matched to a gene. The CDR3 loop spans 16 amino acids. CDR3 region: CASSSYGQGASIEQYF. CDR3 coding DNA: TGTGCCAGCAGCTCTTATGGACAGGGGGCGTCGATTGAGCAGTACTTC. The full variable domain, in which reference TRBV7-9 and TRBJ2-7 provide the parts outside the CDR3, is DTGVSQNPRHKITKRGQNVTFRCDPISEHNRLYWYRQTLGQGPEFLTYFQNEAQLEKSRLLSDRFSAERPKGSFSTLEIQRTEQGDSAMYLCASSSYGQGASIEQYFGPGTRLTVT.

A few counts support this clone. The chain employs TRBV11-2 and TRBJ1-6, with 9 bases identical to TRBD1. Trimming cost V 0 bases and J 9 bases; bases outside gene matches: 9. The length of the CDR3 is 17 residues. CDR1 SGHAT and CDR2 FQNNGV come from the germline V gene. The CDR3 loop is CASSLERTGTGTSPLHF. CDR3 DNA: TGTGCCAGCAGCTTAGAGAGAACCGGGACAGGGACTTCACCCCTCCACTTT.

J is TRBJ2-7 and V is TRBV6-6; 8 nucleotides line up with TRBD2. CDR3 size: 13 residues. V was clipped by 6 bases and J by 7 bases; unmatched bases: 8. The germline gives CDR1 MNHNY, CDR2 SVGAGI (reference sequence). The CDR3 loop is CASRSGSLGEQYF. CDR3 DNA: TGTGCCAGCAGAAGCGGGAGTCTGGGGGAGCAGTACTTC.

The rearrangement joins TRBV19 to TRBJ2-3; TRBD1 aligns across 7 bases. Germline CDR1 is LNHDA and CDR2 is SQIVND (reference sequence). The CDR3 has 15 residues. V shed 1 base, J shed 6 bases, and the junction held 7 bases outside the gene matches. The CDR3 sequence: CASSIGGTVLDTQYF. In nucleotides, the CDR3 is TGTGCCAGTAGTATAGGGGGGACAGTTCTGGATACGCAGTATTTT.

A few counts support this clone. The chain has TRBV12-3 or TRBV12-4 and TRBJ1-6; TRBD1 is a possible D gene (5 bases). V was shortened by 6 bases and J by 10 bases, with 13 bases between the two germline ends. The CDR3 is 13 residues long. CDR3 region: CASRSTGGSPLHF. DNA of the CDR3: TGTGCCAGCAGGTCTACTGGGGGGTCACCCCTCCACTTT.

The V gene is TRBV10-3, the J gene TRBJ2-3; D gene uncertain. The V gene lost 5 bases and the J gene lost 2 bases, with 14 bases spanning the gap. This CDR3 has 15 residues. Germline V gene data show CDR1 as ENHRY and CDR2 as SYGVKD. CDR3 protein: CAISKRLDSTDTQYF. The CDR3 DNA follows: TGTGCCATCAGTAAACGACTGGATTCCACAGATACGCAGTATTTT.

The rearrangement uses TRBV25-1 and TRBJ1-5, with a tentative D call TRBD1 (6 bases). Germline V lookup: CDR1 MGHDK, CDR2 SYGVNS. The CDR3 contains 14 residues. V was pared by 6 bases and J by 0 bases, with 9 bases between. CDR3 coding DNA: TGTGCCAGCAGGGACAGTACTAGCAATCAGCCCCAGCATTTT. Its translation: CASRDSTSNQPQHF.

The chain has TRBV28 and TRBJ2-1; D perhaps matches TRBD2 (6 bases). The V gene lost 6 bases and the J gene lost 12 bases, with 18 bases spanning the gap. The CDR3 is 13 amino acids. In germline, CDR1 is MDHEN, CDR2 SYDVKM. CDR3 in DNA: TGTGCCAGCAGACTAGCTGTGGTTGGGGGGCAGTTCTTC. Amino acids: CASRLAVVGGQFF.

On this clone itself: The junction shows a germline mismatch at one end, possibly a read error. CDR3 amino acids: CAGRGGTVSYEQYF. CDR3 DNA sequence: TGTGCCGGGAGAGGGGGGACAGTCTCCTACGAGCAGTACTTC. The chain has TRBV30 and TRBJ2-7, with D perhaps TRBD1 (7 bases). Germline CDR1 and CDR2: GTSNPN and SVGIG (reference sequence). This CDR3 region has 14 residues.

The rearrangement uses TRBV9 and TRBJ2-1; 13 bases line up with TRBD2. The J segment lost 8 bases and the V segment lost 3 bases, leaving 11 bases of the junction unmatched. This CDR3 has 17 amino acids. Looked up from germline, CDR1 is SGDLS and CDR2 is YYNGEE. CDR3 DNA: TGTGCCAGCAGCGATCCTCATCGGACTAGCGGGAGCGATGAGCAGTTCTTC. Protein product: CASSDPHRTSGSDEQFF.